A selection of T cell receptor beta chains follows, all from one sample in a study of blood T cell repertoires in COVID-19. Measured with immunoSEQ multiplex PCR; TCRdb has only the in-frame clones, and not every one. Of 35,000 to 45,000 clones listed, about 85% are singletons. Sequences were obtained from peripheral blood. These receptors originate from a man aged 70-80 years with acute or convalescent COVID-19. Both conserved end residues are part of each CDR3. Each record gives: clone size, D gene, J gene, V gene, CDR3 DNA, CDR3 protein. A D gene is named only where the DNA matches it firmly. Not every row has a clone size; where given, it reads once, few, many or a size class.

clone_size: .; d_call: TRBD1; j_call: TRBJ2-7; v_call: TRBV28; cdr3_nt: TGTGCCAGCAGTATCGCAGGGGGTTCGAAAGAGCAGTACTTC; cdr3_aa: CASSIAGGSKEQYF
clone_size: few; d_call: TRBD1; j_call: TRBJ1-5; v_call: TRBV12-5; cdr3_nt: TGTGCTAGTGTGCCGGGACAGGGGGGTGTTGCTTTTCAGCCCCAGCATTTT; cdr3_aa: CASVPGQGGVAFQPQHF
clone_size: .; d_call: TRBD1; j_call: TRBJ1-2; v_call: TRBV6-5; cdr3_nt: TGTGCCAGCATAGGGGGCGCAGGTGGCTACACCTTC; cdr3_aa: CASIGGAGGYTF
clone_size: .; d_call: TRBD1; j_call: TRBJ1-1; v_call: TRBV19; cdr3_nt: TGTGCCAGTAGTCCCCTAACCGGGACAGTGAACACTGAAGCTTTCTTT; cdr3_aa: CASSPLTGTVNTEAFF
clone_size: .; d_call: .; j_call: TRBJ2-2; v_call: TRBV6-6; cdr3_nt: TGTGCCAGCAGTCTTCAGGGAGGCCCGGACGCGAACACCGGGGAGCTGTTTTTT; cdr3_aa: CASSLQGGPDANTGELFF
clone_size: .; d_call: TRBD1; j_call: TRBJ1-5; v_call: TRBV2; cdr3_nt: TGTGCCAGCAGTGAAGCAACGGACAGGGACAATCAGCCCCAGCATTTT; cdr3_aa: CASSEATDRDNQPQHF
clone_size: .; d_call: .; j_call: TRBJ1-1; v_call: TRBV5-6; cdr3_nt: TGTGCCAGCAGCTCTGAGACTGAAGCTTTCTTT; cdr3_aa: CASSSETEAFF
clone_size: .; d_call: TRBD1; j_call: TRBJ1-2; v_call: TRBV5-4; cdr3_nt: TGTGCCAGCAGCCCGGGGACAGGGGTTGGCTATGGCTACACCTTC; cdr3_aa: CASSPGTGVGYGYTF
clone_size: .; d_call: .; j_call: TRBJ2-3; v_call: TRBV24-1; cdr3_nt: TGTGCCACCAGTGATTTGCCCGCAGACACAGATACGCAGTATTTT; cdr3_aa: CATSDLPADTDTQYF
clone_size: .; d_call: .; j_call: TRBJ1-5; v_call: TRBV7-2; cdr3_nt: TGTGCCAGCAGCCCCGGGGGAGATCAGCCCCAGCATTTT; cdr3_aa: CASSPGGDQPQHF
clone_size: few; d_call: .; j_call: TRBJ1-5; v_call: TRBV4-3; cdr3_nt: TGCGCCAGCAGCCAGGGGGAGGACAATCAGCCCCAGCATTTT; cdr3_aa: CASSQGEDNQPQHF
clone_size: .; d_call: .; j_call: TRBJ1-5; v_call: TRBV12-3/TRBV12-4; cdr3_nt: TGTGCCAGCAGTTTCGGGGAATTCCAGCCCCAGCATTTT; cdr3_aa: CASSFGEFQPQHF
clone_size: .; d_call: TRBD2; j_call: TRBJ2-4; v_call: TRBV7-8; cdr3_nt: TGTGCCAGCAGCACCTTAGCGGGGACGGCTGTTCAGTACTTC; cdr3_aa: CASSTLAGTAVQYF
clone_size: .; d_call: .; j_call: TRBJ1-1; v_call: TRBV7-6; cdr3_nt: TGTGCCAGCAGCCTGGAGGGGATCCACACTGAAGCTTTCTTT; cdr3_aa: CASSLEGIHTEAFF
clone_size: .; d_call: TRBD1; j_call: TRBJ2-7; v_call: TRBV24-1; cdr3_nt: TGTGCCACCAGTGATCCAAACAGGGGGGACTACGAGCAGTACTTC; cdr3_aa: CATSDPNRGDYEQYF
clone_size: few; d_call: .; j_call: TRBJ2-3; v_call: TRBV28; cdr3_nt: TGTGCCAGCAGCCCCCCGTGGGCAGGGGCCACAGATACGCAGTATTTT; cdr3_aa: CASSPPWAGATDTQYF
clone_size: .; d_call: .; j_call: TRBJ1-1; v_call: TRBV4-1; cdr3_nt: TGCGCCAGCAGCCAAGATTGGGGAGTGAACACTGAAGCTTTCTTT; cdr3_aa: CASSQDWGVNTEAFF
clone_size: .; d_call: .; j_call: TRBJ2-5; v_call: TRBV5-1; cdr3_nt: TGCGCCAGCAGCTTACGGTCCCCAGTCGGGAACCAAGAGACCCAGTACTTC; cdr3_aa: CASSLRSPVGNQETQYF
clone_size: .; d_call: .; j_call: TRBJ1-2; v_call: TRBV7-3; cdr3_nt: TGTGCCAGCAGCTTAAAGACAGGAATCTATGGCTACACCTTC; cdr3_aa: CASSLKTGIYGYTF
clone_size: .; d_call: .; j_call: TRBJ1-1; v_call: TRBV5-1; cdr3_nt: TGCGCCAGCAGCTTATCAGGTCCCACGAACACTGAAGCTTTCTTT; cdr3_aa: CASSLSGPTNTEAFF
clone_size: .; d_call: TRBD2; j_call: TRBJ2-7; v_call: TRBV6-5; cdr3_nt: TGTGCCAGCAGAAACGGACTAGCGGGACCCTACGAGCAGTACTTC; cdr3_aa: CASRNGLAGPYEQYF
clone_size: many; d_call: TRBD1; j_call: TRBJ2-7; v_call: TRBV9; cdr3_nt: TGTGCCAGCAGCGCCCACCCGGACAGGGACTACGAGCAGTACTTC; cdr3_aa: CASSAHPDRDYEQYF
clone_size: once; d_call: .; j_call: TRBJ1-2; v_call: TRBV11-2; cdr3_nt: TGTGCCAGCAGCTTCCGGACAGAAAGGGGCTACACCTTC; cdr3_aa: CASSFRTERGYTF
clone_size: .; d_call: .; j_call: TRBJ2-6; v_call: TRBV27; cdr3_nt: TGTGCCAGCAGTTTAGACAGACAGGGGGCCAACGTCCTGACTTTC; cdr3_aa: CASSLDRQGANVLTF
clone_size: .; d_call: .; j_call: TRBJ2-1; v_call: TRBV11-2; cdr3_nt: TGTGCCAGCAGTCAGGGGGGTAGCTCCTACAATGAGCAGTTCTTC; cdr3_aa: CASSQGGSSYNEQFF
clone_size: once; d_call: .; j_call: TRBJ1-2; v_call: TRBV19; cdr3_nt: TGTGCCAGTAGTATCTCCCCAGGGTGGGATAACTATGGCTACACCTTC; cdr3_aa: CASSISPGWDNYGYTF
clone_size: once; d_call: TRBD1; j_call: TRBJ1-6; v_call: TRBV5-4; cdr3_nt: TGTGCCAGCAGCCTCCCCAGTGGGGACAGGCTCGGTTCACCCCTCCACTTT; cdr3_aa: CASSLPSGDRLGSPLHF
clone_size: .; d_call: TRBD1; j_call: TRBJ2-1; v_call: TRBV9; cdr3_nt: TGTGCCAGCAGCGTAGACAGGGGCGCCTACAATGAGCAGTTCTTC; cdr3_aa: CASSVDRGAYNEQFF
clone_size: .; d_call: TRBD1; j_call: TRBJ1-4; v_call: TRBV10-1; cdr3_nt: TGCGCCAGCAGGCGGGACAGGGGATACCGTAATGAAAAACTGTTTTTT; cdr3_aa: CASRRDRGYRNEKLFF
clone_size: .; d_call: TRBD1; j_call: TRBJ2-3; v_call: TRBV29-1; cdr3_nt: TGCAGCGTTGGGGGACAGCCAGACACAGATACGCAGTATTTT; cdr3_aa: CSVGGQPDTDTQYF
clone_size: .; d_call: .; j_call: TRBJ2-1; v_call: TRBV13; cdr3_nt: TGTGCCAGCAGCTTCCCAAAGGGGAAACAGTTCTTC; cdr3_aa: CASSFPKGKQFF
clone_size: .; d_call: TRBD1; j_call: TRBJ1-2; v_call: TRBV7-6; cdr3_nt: TGTGCCAGCAGCTTAGCGCACAGGGGTACGGATGGCTACACCTTC; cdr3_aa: CASSLAHRGTDGYTF
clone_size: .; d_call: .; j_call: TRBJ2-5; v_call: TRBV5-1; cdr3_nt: TGCGCCAGCAGTCGGGGCGGGGCGGATCAAGAGACCCAGTACTTC; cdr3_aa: CASSRGGADQETQYF
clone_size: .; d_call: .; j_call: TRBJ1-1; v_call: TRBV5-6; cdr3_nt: TGTGCCAGCAGCAGCCGGGAGAGGTTGACTGAAGCTTTCTTT; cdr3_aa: CASSSRERLTEAFF
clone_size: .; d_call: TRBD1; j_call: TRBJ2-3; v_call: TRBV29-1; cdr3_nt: TGCAGCGAAAGACAGGGGCCTAGCACAGATACGCAGTATTTT; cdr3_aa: CSERQGPSTDTQYF
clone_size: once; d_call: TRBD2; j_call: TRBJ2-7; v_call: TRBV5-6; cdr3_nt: TGTGCCAGCAGCCCGGGGGGACTAGCGGGAGCCTACGAGCAGTACTTC; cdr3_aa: CASSPGGLAGAYEQYF